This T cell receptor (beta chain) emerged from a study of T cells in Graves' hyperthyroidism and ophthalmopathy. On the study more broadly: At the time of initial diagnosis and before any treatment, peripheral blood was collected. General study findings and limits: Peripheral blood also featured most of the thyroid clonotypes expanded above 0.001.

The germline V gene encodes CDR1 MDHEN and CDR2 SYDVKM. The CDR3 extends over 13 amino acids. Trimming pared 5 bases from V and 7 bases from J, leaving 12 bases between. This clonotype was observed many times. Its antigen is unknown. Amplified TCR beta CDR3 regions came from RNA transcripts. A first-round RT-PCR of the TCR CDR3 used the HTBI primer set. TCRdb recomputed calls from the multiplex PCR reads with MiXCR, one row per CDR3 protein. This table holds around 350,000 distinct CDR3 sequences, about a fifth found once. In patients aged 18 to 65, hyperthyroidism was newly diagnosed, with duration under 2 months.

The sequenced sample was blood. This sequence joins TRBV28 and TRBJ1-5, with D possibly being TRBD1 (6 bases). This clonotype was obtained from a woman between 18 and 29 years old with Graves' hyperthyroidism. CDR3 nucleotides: TGTGCCAGCAGTACCACTCAGGGGCAGCCCCAGCATTTT. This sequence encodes CASSTTQGQPQHF.